This T cell receptor beta chain was captured by sequencing in a study of response to subunit inactivated influenza vaccine. Study outcomes and limitations: The authors suggested that few new T cells are recruited per seasonal influenza vaccination.

Worth noting for this clonotype: The target antigen is unknown.

MiXCR, run by TCRdb on the RT-PCR reads, gives a single entry per CDR3 protein. Of more than 600,000 distinct CDR3 sequences in the sample, approximately 17% were seen once. CDR1 and CDR2 from the germline V gene are DFQATT and SNEGSKA (reference sequence). The CDR3 loop spans 12 amino acids. This clonotype was sampled from a man between 45 and 60 years old who received an inactivated influenza vaccine. Source: PBMCs from blood, taken 4 to 6 days after vaccination. This chain joins TRBV20-1 and TRBJ2-3; 8 bases are shared with TRBD1. CDR3 amino acids: CRADRDTDTQYF. The CDR3 DNA is TGCAGGGCGGACAGGGACACAGATACGCAGTATTTT.